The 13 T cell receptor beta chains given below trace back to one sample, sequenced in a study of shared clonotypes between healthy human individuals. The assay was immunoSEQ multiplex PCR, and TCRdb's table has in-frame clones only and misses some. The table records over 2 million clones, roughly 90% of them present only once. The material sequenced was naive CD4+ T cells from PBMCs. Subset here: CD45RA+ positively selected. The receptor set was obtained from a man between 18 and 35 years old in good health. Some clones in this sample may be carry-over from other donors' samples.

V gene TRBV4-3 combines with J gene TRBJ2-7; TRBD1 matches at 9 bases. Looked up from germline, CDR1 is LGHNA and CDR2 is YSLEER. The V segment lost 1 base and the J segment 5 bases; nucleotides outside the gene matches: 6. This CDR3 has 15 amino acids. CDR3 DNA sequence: TGCGCCAGCAGCCAAGCCGCGACAGGGGGGCACGAGCAGTACTTC. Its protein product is CASSQAATGGHEQYF.

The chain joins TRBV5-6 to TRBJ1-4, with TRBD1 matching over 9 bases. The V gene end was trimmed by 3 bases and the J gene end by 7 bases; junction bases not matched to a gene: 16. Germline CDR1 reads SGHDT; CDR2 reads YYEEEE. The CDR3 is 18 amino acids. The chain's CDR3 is CASSSQHSGTGSTEKLFF. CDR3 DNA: TGTGCCAGCAGCTCCCAACACTCCGGGACAGGGAGTACTGAAAAACTGTTTTTT.

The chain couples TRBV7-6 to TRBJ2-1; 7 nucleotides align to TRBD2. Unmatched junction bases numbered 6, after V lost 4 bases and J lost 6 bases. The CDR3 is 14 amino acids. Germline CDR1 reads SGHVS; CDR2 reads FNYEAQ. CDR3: CASSSYLAVNEQFF. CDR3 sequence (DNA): TGTGCCAGCAGCTCGTACCTAGCGGTCAATGAGCAGTTCTTC.

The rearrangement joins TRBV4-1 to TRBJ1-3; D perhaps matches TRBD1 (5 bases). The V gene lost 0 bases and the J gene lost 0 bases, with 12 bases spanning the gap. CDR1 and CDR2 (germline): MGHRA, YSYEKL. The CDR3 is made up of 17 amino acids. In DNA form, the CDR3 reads TGCGCCAGCAGCCAAGAAGGGGCGCGGAGCTCTGGAAACACCATATATTTT. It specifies CASSQEGARSSGNTIYF.

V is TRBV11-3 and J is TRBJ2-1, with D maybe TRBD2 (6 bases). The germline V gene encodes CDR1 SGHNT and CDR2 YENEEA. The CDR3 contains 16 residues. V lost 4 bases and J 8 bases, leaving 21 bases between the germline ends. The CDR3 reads CASSSGTASKVDEQFF. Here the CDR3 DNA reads TGTGCCAGCAGCTCAGGGACTGCTAGTAAGGTGGATGAGCAGTTCTTC.

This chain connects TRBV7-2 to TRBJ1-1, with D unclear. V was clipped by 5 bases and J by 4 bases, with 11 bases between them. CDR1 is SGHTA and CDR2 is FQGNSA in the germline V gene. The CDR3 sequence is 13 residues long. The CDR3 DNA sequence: TGTGCCAGCAGCATCCAGCGGGGCACTGAAGCTTTCTTT. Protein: CASSIQRGTEAFF.

The CDR3 spells CASSLGTGGHTGELFF. CDR3 sequence (DNA): TGTGCCAGCAGCTTAGGGACAGGGGGTCACACCGGGGAGCTGTTTTTT. The chain has TRBV7-9 and TRBJ2-2; 10 nucleotides agree with TRBD1. The germline V gene encodes CDR1 SEHNR and CDR2 FQNEAQ (reference sequence). V lost 1 base and J lost 3; bases outside the gene matches: 2. The CDR3 covers 16 residues.

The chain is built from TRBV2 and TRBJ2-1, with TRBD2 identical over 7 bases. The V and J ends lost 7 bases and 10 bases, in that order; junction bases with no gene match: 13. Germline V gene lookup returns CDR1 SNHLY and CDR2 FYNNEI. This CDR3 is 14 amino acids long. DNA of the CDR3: TGTGCCAGCAAAGTGGGGGAGGGCCGGGGAGAGCAGTTCTTC. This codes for CASKVGEGRGEQFF.

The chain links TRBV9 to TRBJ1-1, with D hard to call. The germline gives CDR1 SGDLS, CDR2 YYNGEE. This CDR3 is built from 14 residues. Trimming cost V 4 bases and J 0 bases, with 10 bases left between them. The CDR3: CASSSEAMNTEAFF. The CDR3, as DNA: TGTGCCAGCAGCTCGGAGGCAATGAACACTGAAGCTTTCTTT.

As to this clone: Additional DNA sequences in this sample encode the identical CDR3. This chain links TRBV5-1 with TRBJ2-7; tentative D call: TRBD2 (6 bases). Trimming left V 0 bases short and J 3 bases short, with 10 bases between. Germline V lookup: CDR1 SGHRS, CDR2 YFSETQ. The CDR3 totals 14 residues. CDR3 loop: CASSLGGTHYEQYF. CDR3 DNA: TGCGCCAGCAGCTTGGGGGGGACTCACTACGAGCAGTACTTC.

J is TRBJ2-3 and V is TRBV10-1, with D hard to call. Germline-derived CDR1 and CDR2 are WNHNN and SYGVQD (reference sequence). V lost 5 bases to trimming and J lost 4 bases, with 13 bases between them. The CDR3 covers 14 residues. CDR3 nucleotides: TGCGCCAGCAGTTACGAAGGTGTTGCAGATACGCAGTATTTT. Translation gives CASSYEGVADTQYF.

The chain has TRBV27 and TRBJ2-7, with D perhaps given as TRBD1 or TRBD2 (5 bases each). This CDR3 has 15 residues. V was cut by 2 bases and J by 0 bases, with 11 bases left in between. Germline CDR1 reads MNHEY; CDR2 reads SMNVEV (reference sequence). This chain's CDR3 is CASSLKAGSSYEQYF. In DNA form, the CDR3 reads TGTGCCAGCAGTTTAAAGGCAGGGAGCTCCTACGAGCAGTACTTC.

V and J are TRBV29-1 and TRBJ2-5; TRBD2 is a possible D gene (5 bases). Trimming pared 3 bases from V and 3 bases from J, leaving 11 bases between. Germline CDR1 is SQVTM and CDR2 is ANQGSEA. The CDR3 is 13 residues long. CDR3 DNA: TGCAGCGTTGACGGACTTGGGGAAGAGACCCAGTACTTC. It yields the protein CSVDGLGEETQYF.